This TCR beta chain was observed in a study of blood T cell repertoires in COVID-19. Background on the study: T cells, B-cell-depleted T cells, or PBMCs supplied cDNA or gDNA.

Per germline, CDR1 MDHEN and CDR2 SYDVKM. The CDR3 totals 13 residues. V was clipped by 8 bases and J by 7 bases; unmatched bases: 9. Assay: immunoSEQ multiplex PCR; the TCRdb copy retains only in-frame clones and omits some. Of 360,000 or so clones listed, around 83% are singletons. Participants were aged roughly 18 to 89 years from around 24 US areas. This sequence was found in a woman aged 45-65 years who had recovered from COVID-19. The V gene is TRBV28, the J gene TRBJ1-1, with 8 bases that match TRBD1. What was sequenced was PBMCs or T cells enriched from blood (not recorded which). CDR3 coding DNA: TGTGCCAGCTTGAGACAGGGGCTTATTGAAGCTTTCTTT. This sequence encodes CASLRQGLIEAFF.